This T cell receptor beta chain was recovered during a study of OX40 agonist ivuxolimab in advanced cancers. This table comes from immunoSEQ multiplex PCR, and its TCRdb copy is limited to in-frame clones, with some not included. The sample includes about 100,000 clones, roughly 90% of them seen just once. This CDR3 is built from 17 residues. Trimming took off 1 base at V and 0 bases at J, with 10 bases between the two ends. Germline assignment: CDR1 MGHRA and CDR2 YSYEKL. The J gene is TRBJ1-6, the V gene TRBV4-1, with a possible D match to TRBD1 (5 bases). The receptor comes from an adult with an advanced solid tumor such as melanoma, head and neck, liver or kidney cancer. The source was CD4+ or CD8+ T cells sorted from blood, collected in a trial of the OX40 agonist ivuxolimab. The CDR3 nucleotides are TGCGCCAGCAGCCAAGGGGGGGGGTCCTCCTATAATTCACCCCTCCACTTT. Its protein product is CASSQGGGSSYNSPLHF.